The 9 T cell receptor beta chains below come from one sample, sequenced in a study of follicular helper T cells after annual influenza vaccination. Time point reported: 2014-2015 season, 7 days after vaccination. Using immunoSEQ multiplex PCR, the repertoire was profiled, and TCRdb retains in-frame clones only, with some absent. The sample includes some 10,000 clones, under 90% seen only once; the top ten take 0.3% to 0.35%. The source material was CXCR5- memory CD4+ T cells sorted from blood, sampled 7 days after influenza vaccination. The source is an adult who received the influenza vaccine.

The genes are TRBV7-2 and TRBJ1-2; a possible D gene is TRBD1 (5 bases). The CDR3 is made up of 14 amino acids. The V end lost 1 base, the J end lost 4 bases, and 10 bases lay between the germline ends. The germline CDR1 and CDR2 sequences are SGHTA and FQGNSA. CDR3: CASSLGGRLYGYTF. The CDR3 nucleotides are TGTGCCAGCAGCTTAGGGGGCAGACTCTATGGCTACACCTTC. The full variable domain, its missing parts supplied by reference TRBV7-2 and TRBJ1-2, is GAGVSQSPSNKVTEKGKDVELRCDPISGHTALYWYRQSLGQGLEFLIYFQGNSAPDKSGLPSDRFSAERTGGSVSTLTIQRTQQEDSAVYLCASSLGGRLYGYTFGSGTRLTVV.

The rearrangement joins TRBV11-3 to TRBJ1-2; tentative D call: TRBD1 (6 bases). Per germline, CDR1 SGHNT and CDR2 YENEEA. CDR3 size: 14 residues. Trimming shortened V by 0 bases and J by 4 bases, and 9 bases separated the two germline ends. As DNA, the CDR3 is TGTGCCAGCAGCTTAGATCAGGGGTCCTATGGCTACACCTTC. It translates to CASSLDQGSYGYTF.

The chain joins TRBV6-5 to TRBJ1-4, with 7 bases identical to TRBD1. The CDR3 has 16 amino acids. The junction had 9 bases not matched to a gene; V was cut back by 0 bases and J by 8 bases. CDR1 is MNHEY, CDR2 SVGAGI, per germline. For the CDR3, the DNA is TGTGCCAGCAGTTACTCATCCGCGACAGGGAACGAAAAACTGTTTTTT. This encodes CASSYSSATGNEKLFF.

The chain carries TRBV5-6 and TRBJ1-5; no reliable D call. CDR1 SGHDT and CDR2 YYEEEE come from the germline V gene. The CDR3 length is 13 residues. V dropped 4 bases and J dropped 4 bases, with 9 bases sitting between them. The CDR3 DNA follows: TGTGCCAGCAGCCCTGGTCCTAATCAGCCCCAGCATTTT. Protein sequence: CASSPGPNQPQHF.

The chain uses TRBV7-6 and TRBJ1-1, with D maybe TRBD1 (6 bases). CDR3 length: 14 amino acids. With 5 bases removed from V and 5 bases from J, the gap between germline ends came to 15 bases. From germline, CDR1 is SGHVS and CDR2 FNYEAQ. The CDR3 region has the DNA TGTGCCAGCAGCCCCCAGGGGTGGGGTACTGAAGCTTTCTTT. Residues: CASSPQGWGTEAFF.

J is TRBJ2-7 and V is TRBV19; TRBD2 matches at 8 bases. CDR3 length equals 15 residues. J was trimmed by 1 base and V by 3 bases; bases with no gene match: 5. Germline CDR1 and CDR2: LNHDA and SQIVND (reference sequence). This CDR3 reads CASSMAGGISYEQYF. For the CDR3, the DNA is TGTGCCAGTAGTATGGCGGGGGGCATTTCCTACGAGCAGTACTTC.

This rearrangement joins TRBV4-3 to TRBJ1-5, with a possible D match to TRBD1 (5 bases). Germline-derived CDR1 and CDR2 are LGHNA and YSLEER. The CDR3 runs 14 residues. V lost 4 bases to trimming and J lost 3 bases, with 10 bases between them. CDR3 region: CASSLGHTNQPQHF. DNA for the CDR3: TGCGCCAGCAGCCTAGGACATACCAATCAGCCCCAGCATTTT.

This clone was counted a few times. The CDR3 bases are TGTGCCAGCAGCCCAAAGGGGGGGAACTATGGCTACACCTTC. This gives the protein CASSPKGGNYGYTF. The chain links TRBV7-9 to TRBJ1-2; TRBD1 might be the D (6 bases). Germline CDR1 reads SEHNR; CDR2 reads FQNEAQ (reference sequence). V lost 5 bases and J 2 bases, leaving 12 bases between the germline ends. CDR3 length: 14 residues.

J is TRBJ1-3 and V is TRBV18; D is ambiguous. This CDR3 is built from 15 residues. Germline CDR1 reads KGHSH; CDR2 reads LQKENI. Trimming took off 6 bases at V and 0 bases at J, with 12 bases between the two ends. DNA of the CDR3: TGTGCCAGCTCGAAAGCGCCAGACTCTGGAAACACCATATATTTT. Residues: CASSKAPDSGNTIYF.